These T cell receptor beta chains were read from a single sample in a study of monozygotic twins with inflammatory bowel disease. One entry per CDR3 protein, without DNA, is what TCRdb gives after re-calling the 5' RACE reads. The table counts approximately 400,000 distinct CDR3 sequences; 2% to 2.5% lies in the top ten. Sequences were obtained from blood. The receptors originated from a human donor with ulcerative colitis or Crohn's disease, or a healthy co-twin of an affected twin (not recorded which). CDR3s include the opening cysteine and the closing phenylalanine or tryptophan.

>TRBV6-1|TRBJ2-2|17
CASRPLVLAPNTGELFF
>TRBV6-5|TRBJ2-1|16
CASSSRLAGGVNEQFF
>TRBV7-2|TRBJ1-3|16
CASSSDRVRSGNTIYF
>TRBV11-1|TRBJ1-2|18
CASSIAKRQPIPNYGYTF
>TRBV5-5|TRBJ2-2|16
CASSIRTGVDTGELFF
>TRBV7-8|TRBJ2-2|17
CASSAALWRINTGELFF
>TRBV6-5|TRBJ2-3|16
CASSYRTRYVPDTQYF
>TRBV10-3|TRBJ2-6|17
CAIRDPRVTSGANVLTF
>TRBV11-2|TRBJ2-2|15
CASSLGGLVFGELFF
>TRBV11-2|TRBJ2-7|15
CASLDGDRGLGEQYF
>TRBV5-1|TRBJ2-7|15
CASSLVGQVAYEQYF
>TRBV12-3/TRBV12-4|TRBJ1-2|13
CASSVDRRYGYTF
>TRBV5-1|TRBJ2-1|15
CASSLEGRTLAEQFF
>TRBV7-2|TRBJ2-1|13
CASSLDREGEQFF
>TRBV6-5|TRBJ1-6|15
CASSYSTQQNSPLHF
>TRBV7-9|TRBJ2-1|13
CASSLRANNEQFF
>TRBV20-1|TRBJ2-3|14
CSAAREGRTDTQYF
>TRBV5-1|TRBJ2-3|17
CASSPIGSGATTDTQYF
>TRBV20-1|TRBJ1-4|12
CSGGSTNEKLFF
>TRBV5-1|TRBJ2-7|18
CASSPGVFSGSSSSGQYF
>TRBV20-1|TRBJ2-2|13
CSGQGRHTGELFF
>TRBV20-1|TRBJ2-7|13
CSASPGMYYEQYF
>TRBV7-2|TRBJ2-5|15
CASSSGTVGGETQYF
>TRBV7-9|TRBJ1-2|14
CASSLSPGNYGYTF
>TRBV7-3|TRBJ2-7|15
CASSSPDRGIYEQYF
>TRBV29-1|TRBJ2-2|16
CSGRIPGTSNTGELFF
>TRBV15|TRBJ2-5|11
CATSIQETQYF
>TRBV29-1|TRBJ2-5|15
CSVNGGQGTQETQYF
>TRBV2|TRBJ1-2|15
CASSEGGRGNYGYTF
>TRBV5-5|TRBJ2-3|16
CASSLEGLAGADTQYF
>TRBV20-1|TRBJ2-5|15
CSAGLAGASVGTQYF
>TRBV29-1|TRBJ1-3|13
CSVVPPGGNTIYF
>TRBV5-1|TRBJ2-2|14
CASSRTESSMELFF
>TRBV11-2|TRBJ2-3|13
CASSLAPRNTQYF
>TRBV6-1|TRBJ1-5|14
CASRQQFRGQPQHF